The 5 T cell receptor beta chains below come from one sample, sequenced in a study of CD8+ T cells in alopecia areata. Extraction of RNA preceded its reverse transcription into cDNA, which served as the sequencing template. Sequenced by immunoSEQ multiplex PCR; TCRdb stores in-frame clones only, minus some. The repertoire holds 190,000 or so clones, with around 58% as singletons. The sample's treatment: oral pan-JAK inhibitor, 5-10 mg twice daily. Sample: CD8+ T cells sorted from blood, taken at week 24, from a patient treated with tofacitinib. The receptor source for this set is a human donor with alopecia areata.

This rearrangement joins TRBV14 to TRBJ1-4; D unresolved. CDR3 size: 17 residues. V dropped 1 base and J dropped 5 bases, with 17 bases sitting between them. Per germline, CDR1 SGHDN and CDR2 FVKESK. DNA of the CDR3: TGTGCCAGCAGCCAAGGAGGTTTAAGGGCCGGCAATGAAAAACTGTTTTTT. Translating it yields CASSQGGLRAGNEKLFF.

V is TRBV12-2 and J is TRBJ2-5; the table's D gene call, TRBD2, was not cross checked with the DNA. TRBV12-2 is a recognized pseudogene. The CDR3 has 11 amino acids. CDR3 coding DNA: TGTGCAAGTCGCTTCGTGGAGACCCAGTACTTC. Translating gives CASRFVETQYF.

This chain connects TRBV6-5 to TRBJ1-4, with 10 bases lining up with TRBD1. The CDR3 has 14 amino acids. The V segment lost 6 bases and the J segment 6 bases; nucleotides outside the gene matches: 4. CDR1 is MNHEY and CDR2 is SVGAGI in the germline V gene. The CDR3 nucleotides read TGTGCCAGCAGCCCGGGACAGGGGTATGAAAAACTGTTTTTT. Protein product: CASSPGQGYEKLFF.

The rearrangement links TRBV30 to TRBJ2-3; TRBD2 matches 9 bases. The CDR3 sequence is 15 residues long. The V gene's germline CDR1 is GTSNPN and CDR2 SVGIG (reference sequence). V lost 2 bases, J lost 2 bases, and 5 bases stayed unmatched. CDR3 sequence: CAWSLTSGLTDTQYF. For the CDR3, the DNA is TGTGCCTGGAGTCTTACTAGCGGGCTCACAGATACGCAGTATTTT.

V gene TRBV5-1 combines with J gene TRBJ1-6, with 8 bases identical to TRBD1. The germline V gene has CDR1 SGHRS and CDR2 YFSETQ. The CDR3 has 14 amino acids. Unmatched junction bases numbered 3, after V lost 0 bases and J lost 10 bases. The CDR3 nucleotides read TGCGCCAGCAGCTTGGCAGGGGGCAACTCACCCCTCCACTTT. Protein: CASSLAGGNSPLHF.